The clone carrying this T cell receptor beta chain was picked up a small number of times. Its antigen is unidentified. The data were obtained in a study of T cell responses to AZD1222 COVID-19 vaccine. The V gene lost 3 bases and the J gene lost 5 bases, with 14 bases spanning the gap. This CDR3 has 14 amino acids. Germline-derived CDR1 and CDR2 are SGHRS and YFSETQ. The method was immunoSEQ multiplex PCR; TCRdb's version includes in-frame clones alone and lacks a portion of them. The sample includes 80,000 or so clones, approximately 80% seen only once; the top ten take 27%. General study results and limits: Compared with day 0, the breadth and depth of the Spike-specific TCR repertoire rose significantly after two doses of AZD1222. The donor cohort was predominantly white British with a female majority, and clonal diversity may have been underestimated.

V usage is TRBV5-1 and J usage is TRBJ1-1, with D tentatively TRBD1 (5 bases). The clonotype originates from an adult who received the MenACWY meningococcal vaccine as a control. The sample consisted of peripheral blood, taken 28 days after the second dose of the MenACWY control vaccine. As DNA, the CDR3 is TGCGCCAGCAGCTGGGGCGGAGGGGATACTGAAGCTTTCTTT. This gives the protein CASSWGGGDTEAFF.